The clone carrying this TCR beta chain was counted many times. Trimming took 3 bases from V and 5 from J; bases not matched to a gene: 5. This CDR3 is 14 amino acids long. The data were taken from a study of T cells in Graves' hyperthyroidism and ophthalmopathy. Authors of the study amplified TCR beta CDR3 regions from RNA transcripts. During a first-round RT-PCR of the TCR CDR3, the HTBI primer set was used. One entry per CDR3 protein, called by TCRdb with MiXCR from the multiplex PCR reads. The sample yields around 520,000 distinct CDR3 sequences, about 24% seen once. Under 3 months was the duration of disease in ophthalmopathy patients, who also had a Clinical Activity Score of at least 3 and a NOSPECS grade of at least 4.

Sequencing used blood. The TCR comes from a woman younger than 45 with Graves' ophthalmopathy. V usage is TRBV12-3 or TRBV12-4 and J usage is TRBJ2-7; TRBD1 matches 9 bases. The CDR3 DNA follows: TGTGCCAGCAGTTTCCGGACAGGGGATAACGAGCAGTACTTC. Its translation: CASSFRTGDNEQYF.